One T cell receptor beta chain is described in this entry. The sample originates from a study of blood T cell repertoires in COVID-19. Whole-study context: Samples came from the United States, Italy and Spain, spanning acute and convalescent COVID-19. In each case, the material was cDNA or gDNA derived from T cells, B-cell-depleted T cells, or PBMCs.

This table comes from immunoSEQ multiplex PCR, and its TCRdb copy is limited to in-frame clones, with some not included. The sample records tens of thousands of clones, around 77% being singletons. This CDR3 contains 15 residues. Trimming removed 6 bases at V and 4 bases at J, with 16 bases between. Germline V lookup: CDR1 MNHEY, CDR2 SMNVEV (reference sequence). The receptor was isolated from an elderly man with active or convalescent COVID-19. The source material was peripheral blood. V is TRBV27 and J is TRBJ1-5, with D possibly TRBD1 on 6 matching bases. CDR3 region: CASSPGRGGNQPQHF. The CDR3 DNA reads as TGTGCCAGCAGCCCCGGCAGGGGTGGTAATCAGCCCCAGCATTTT.